Given below is one T cell receptor beta chain in context. Its antigen is unknown. The same CDR3 arises from other DNA sequences in this sample as well. These data are taken from a study of shared clonotypes between healthy human individuals. Study-wide results and limits: Generally, naive subsets came out with larger estimated richness than memory subsets.

Profiling relied on immunoSEQ multiplex PCR, and the TCRdb table lists in-frame clones only, not all of them. The sample has around 2.5 million clones, more than 85% seen once. Germline loops: CDR1 SGHRS, CDR2 YFSETQ. The length of the CDR3 is 15 residues. The germline V and J ends were trimmed by 4 bases and 1 base, with 14 bases remaining between them. The receptor was derived from a man in his late teens or twenties in good health. Some clones in this sample may be carry-over from other donors' samples. V is TRBV5-1 and J is TRBJ1-1; the D gene is possibly TRBD1 (6 bases). The sample comprised naive CD4+ T cells from PBMCs. Specified subset: CD45RA+ positively selected. The CDR3 nucleotides are TGCGCCAGCAGCCTCCGTACAGGGAGGAACACTGAAGCTTTCTTT. The encoded protein is CASSLRTGRNTEAFF.